This is a list of T cell receptor beta chains from one sample in a study of beta chain features in type 1 diabetes. Produced via immunoSEQ multiplex PCR; TCRdb's table is partial and in-frame only. Counted here are hundreds of thousands of clones, over 12% occurring once; the ten biggest clones make up less than 0.04%. The sample taken for sequencing was naive CD4+ T cells from blood. All receptors come from a man younger than 35 with type 1 diabetes. Both conserved end residues are part of each CDR3. Each record gives: D gene, J gene, V gene, clone size, CDR3 DNA, CDR3 protein. A D gene is named only where the DNA matches it firmly. The listing skips clone size in some rows; elsewhere it reads once, few, many or a size class.

D: -
J: TRBJ1-5
V: TRBV28
size: -
DNA: TGTGCCAGCAGTCCTAGACCGGGGGTAGGTCAGCCCCAGCATTTT
CDR3: CASSPRPGVGQPQHF

D: -
J: TRBJ1-2
V: TRBV13
size: few
DNA: TGTGCCAGCAGCTACCAACGGGGTAACTATGGCTACACCTTC
CDR3: CASSYQRGNYGYTF

D: TRBD2
J: TRBJ2-5
V: TRBV11-3
size: few
DNA: TGTGCCAGCAGCTTAGAAGCGGGAGCGGGAGAGACCCAGTACTTC
CDR3: CASSLEAGAGETQYF

D: -
J: TRBJ2-5
V: TRBV7-9
size: few
DNA: TGTGCCAGCAGCTTTGGGCTAGTCAGTGAGACCCAGTACTTC
CDR3: CASSFGLVSETQYF

D: -
J: TRBJ1-4
V: TRBV18
size: -
DNA: TGTGCCAGCTCACCAAACTTACCGGATGTTAATGAAAAACTGTTTTTT
CDR3: CASSPNLPDVNEKLFF

D: TRBD2
J: TRBJ2-5
V: TRBV5-6
size: few
DNA: TGTGCCAGCAGCTCGGCGACTAGCGGGAGGATAGAGACCCAGTACTTC
CDR3: CASSSATSGRIETQYF

D: -
J: TRBJ2-1
V: TRBV6-5
size: few
DNA: TGTGCCAGCAGTCGACGAGGAGACTCCTACAATGAGCAGTTCTTC
CDR3: CASSRRGDSYNEQFF

D: -
J: TRBJ2-5
V: TRBV6-5
size: -
DNA: TGTGCCAGCAGTTATCCCGAGACCCAGTACTTC
CDR3: CASSYPETQYF

D: -
J: TRBJ2-7
V: TRBV5-4
size: -
DNA: TGTGCCAGCAGCGGGGACTACGAGCAGTACTTC
CDR3: CASSGDYEQYF

D: -
J: TRBJ1-1
V: TRBV5-6
size: few
DNA: TGTGCCAGCAGCTGGACGAACACTGAAGCTTTCTTT
CDR3: CASSWTNTEAFF

D: -
J: TRBJ2-5
V: TRBV29-1
size: -
DNA: TGCAGCGTTGAGTCAGAGACCCAGTACTTC
CDR3: CSVESETQYF

D: TRBD2
J: TRBJ2-1
V: TRBV7-2
size: few
DNA: TGTGCCAGCACCTCCAGGGGTAGCGGGGGCCTAACCTACAATGAGCAGTTCTTC
CDR3: CASTSRGSGGLTYNEQFF

D: TRBD2
J: TRBJ2-7
V: TRBV4-1
size: -
DNA: TGCGCCAGCAGCCACGGGACTAGCGGGAGGTACGAGCAGTACTTC
CDR3: CASSHGTSGRYEQYF

D: -
J: TRBJ2-4
V: TRBV7-9
size: few
DNA: TGTGCCAGCAGCCAAGCCGGGACGCGGCCAAACATTCAGTACTTC
CDR3: CASSQAGTRPNIQYF

D: TRBD1
J: TRBJ2-6
V: TRBV7-2
size: few
DNA: TGTGCCAGCAGCTTAGCCTTGGGACAGGGAGGATCTGGGGCCAACGTCCTGACTTTC
CDR3: CASSLALGQGGSGANVLTF

D: TRBD1
J: TRBJ2-7
V: TRBV5-1
size: few
DNA: TGCGCCAGCAGCTTGGGCCTGGGACAGAGAACCTACGAGCAGTACTTC
CDR3: CASSLGLGQRTYEQYF

D: TRBD2
J: TRBJ2-7
V: TRBV5-1
size: few
DNA: TGCGCCAGCAGCCCCGGACTAGCTACAGCCTACGAGCAGTACTTC
CDR3: CASSPGLATAYEQYF

D: -
J: TRBJ2-7
V: TRBV30
size: few
DNA: TGTGCCTGGAGTCCGGGTGGGTACGAGCAGTACTTC
CDR3: CAWSPGGYEQYF

D: -
J: TRBJ2-7
V: TRBV11-2
size: -
DNA: TGTGCCGTCGGGGGAGCTCCCCGAACCTACGAGCAGTACTTC
CDR3: CAVGGAPRTYEQYF

D: TRBD1
J: TRBJ2-1
V: TRBV10-3
size: few
DNA: TGTGCCATCAGTGAGAGGGGGCAGGAAAATGAGCAGTTCTTC
CDR3: CAISERGQENEQFF

D: -
J: TRBJ2-1
V: TRBV7-9
size: -
DNA: TGTGCCAGCATCCCGACACTACCTCCCTACAATGAGCAGTTCTTC
CDR3: CASIPTLPPYNEQFF

D: TRBD1
J: TRBJ2-1
V: TRBV2
size: -
DNA: TGTGCCAGCAGTTATCGTCCCGGGACAGGGTTCAATGAGCAGTTCTTC
CDR3: CASSYRPGTGFNEQFF

D: TRBD1
J: TRBJ1-2
V: TRBV7-2
size: few
DNA: TGTGCCAGCAGCTTAGCACGGGACAGGGGTGGCTATGGCTACACCTTC
CDR3: CASSLARDRGGYGYTF

D: TRBD1
J: TRBJ1-6
V: TRBV25-1
size: few
DNA: TGTGCCAGCAAGGAAGGGACAGGGAATTCACCCCTCCACTTT
CDR3: CASKEGTGNSPLHF

D: TRBD2
J: TRBJ2-3
V: TRBV7-2
size: few
DNA: TGTGCCAGCAGCTCTGGACTAGCGGGAGGAGCAGATACGCAGTATTTT
CDR3: CASSSGLAGGADTQYF

D: -
J: TRBJ1-5
V: TRBV29-1
size: few
DNA: TGCAGCGCCCTGATCGGGGTAGGTCAGCCCCAGCATTTT
CDR3: CSALIGVGQPQHF

D: -
J: TRBJ2-7
V: TRBV28
size: -
DNA: TGTGCCAGCAGTCCCACGGGACCGTTCTCCTACGAGCAGTACTTC
CDR3: CASSPTGPFSYEQYF

D: -
J: TRBJ2-4
V: TRBV7-9
size: -
DNA: TGTGCCAGCAGCCCCCTGGCGGGGATAACCAAAAACATTCAGTACTTC
CDR3: CASSPLAGITKNIQYF

D: -
J: TRBJ1-1
V: TRBV5-1
size: -
DNA: TGCGCCAGCAGCTTTCAGACAGAGAACACTGAAGCTTTCTTT
CDR3: CASSFQTENTEAFF

D: -
J: TRBJ2-2
V: TRBV28
size: few
DNA: TGTGCCAGCAACATAGGGTTTACCGGGGAGCTGTTTTTT
CDR3: CASNIGFTGELFF

D: TRBD1
J: TRBJ1-4
V: TRBV2
size: -
DNA: TGTGCCAGCAGTGCCGGACAGGGAGGGACTAGCGGGGAAAAACTGTTTTTT
CDR3: CASSAGQGGTSGEKLFF

D: TRBD2
J: TRBJ2-1
V: TRBV18
size: -
DNA: TGTGCCAGCTCACCACCGCTAGCGGGGGGGCCGGAGCAGTTCTTC
CDR3: CASSPPLAGGPEQFF

D: -
J: TRBJ2-2
V: TRBV30
size: few
DNA: TGTGCCTGGAGATTTGGGGGCACCGGGGAGCTGTTTTTT
CDR3: CAWRFGGTGELFF

D: TRBD2
J: TRBJ2-7
V: TRBV6-5
size: -
DNA: TGTGCCAGCAGTCCCTGGGGGACTAGCGGGGTCGAGCAGTACTTC
CDR3: CASSPWGTSGVEQYF

D: -
J: TRBJ2-6
V: TRBV5-1
size: few
DNA: TGCGCCAGCAGCTTGGAAGCCATCACTGGGGCCAACGTCCTGACTTTC
CDR3: CASSLEAITGANVLTF

D: TRBD1
J: TRBJ1-5
V: TRBV6-1
size: few
DNA: TGTGCCAGCAACGAACGGGGACAGTTCCATCAGCCCCAGCATTTT
CDR3: CASNERGQFHQPQHF

D: TRBD2
J: TRBJ2-1
V: TRBV6-4
size: -
DNA: TGTGCCAGCAGTGGCGCGGGAGGGCCAGTGCAGTTCTTC
CDR3: CASSGAGGPVQFF

D: -
J: TRBJ2-5
V: TRBV18
size: few
DNA: TGTGCCAGCTCACCGGGACTGCAAGAGACCCAGTACTTC
CDR3: CASSPGLQETQYF

D: TRBD2
J: TRBJ2-3
V: TRBV11-2
size: few
DNA: TGTGCCAGCAGCTTGGTAAGCGGGGACCGCACAGATACGCAGTATTTT
CDR3: CASSLVSGDRTDTQYF

D: TRBD2
J: TRBJ2-1
V: TRBV14
size: -
DNA: TGTGCCAGCAGCCAAGGTGGTGGGAGGGGCAGCCTCGGCAATGAGCAGTTCTTC
CDR3: CASSQGGGRGSLGNEQFF

D: -
J: TRBJ1-2
V: TRBV9
size: -
DNA: TGTGCCAGCAGCACGGGGGAGTTCTATGGCTACACCTTC
CDR3: CASSTGEFYGYTF

D: -
J: TRBJ2-7
V: TRBV7-2
size: few
DNA: TGTGCCAGCAGCTTGGCACCCGGGTACCTCTACGAGCAGTACTTC
CDR3: CASSLAPGYLYEQYF

D: TRBD1
J: TRBJ2-1
V: TRBV7-2
size: -
DNA: TGTGCCAGCAGGCCTGGACAGGGTGGGTACAATGAGCAGTTCTTC
CDR3: CASRPGQGGYNEQFF

D: TRBD2
J: TRBJ2-3
V: TRBV30
size: -
DNA: TGTGCCCGTGGGGAGGGAGATACGCAGTATTTT
CDR3: CARGEGDTQYF

D: TRBD2
J: TRBJ2-1
V: TRBV5-4
size: -
DNA: TGTGCCAGCAGGTACGCGGGGGACTACAATGAGCAGTTCTTC
CDR3: CASRYAGDYNEQFF

D: TRBD2
J: TRBJ2-5
V: TRBV5-6
size: few
DNA: TGTGCCAGCAGCGGCCCGGGACTAGCGGAGACCCAGTACTTC
CDR3: CASSGPGLAETQYF

D: -
J: TRBJ2-7
V: TRBV11-3
size: few
DNA: TGTGCCAGCAGCTACTTGGGGCGAGACGAGCAGTACTTC
CDR3: CASSYLGRDEQYF

D: -
J: TRBJ2-7
V: TRBV6-5
size: -
DNA: TGTGCCAGCAAACAGGATAGATACGAGCAGTACTTC
CDR3: CASKQDRYEQYF

D: -
J: TRBJ2-2
V: TRBV5-6
size: -
DNA: TGTGCCAGCAGCTGGCCCGGGCGGCAGAACACCGGGGAGCTGTTTTTT
CDR3: CASSWPGRQNTGELFF

D: -
J: TRBJ2-2
V: TRBV7-9
size: -
DNA: TGTGCCAGCAGCTTACCGAGGGCCTTTCAGGACACCGGGGAGCTGTTTTTT
CDR3: CASSLPRAFQDTGELFF

D: TRBD2
J: TRBJ2-1
V: TRBV2
size: -
DNA: TGTGCCAGCAGCCCGACTAGCGGGGGGGCGACGGGAAGCTCCTACAATGAGCAGTTCTTC
CDR3: CASSPTSGGATGSSYNEQFF

D: -
J: TRBJ2-1
V: TRBV30
size: -
DNA: TGTGCCTGCCGATGGGGGAATGAGCAGTTCTTC
CDR3: CACRWGNEQFF

D: -
J: TRBJ2-5
V: TRBV13
size: many
DNA: TGTGCCAGCAGCTACCGTCGGACCCAGTACTTC
CDR3: CASSYRRTQYF

D: TRBD2
J: TRBJ2-7
V: TRBV5-4
size: -
DNA: TGTGCCAGCAGCCCAAAGGGACTAGCGGGTTACGAGCAGTACTTC
CDR3: CASSPKGLAGYEQYF

D: -
J: TRBJ1-1
V: TRBV5-1
size: -
DNA: TGCGCCAGCAGCCTGAAGGGGGACACTGAAGCTTTCTTT
CDR3: CASSLKGDTEAFF

D: -
J: TRBJ1-5
V: TRBV30
size: few
DNA: TGTGCCTGGAGCCCCGTGACCTCGGGACAGCCCCAGCATTTT
CDR3: CAWSPVTSGQPQHF

D: TRBD2
J: TRBJ2-5
V: TRBV7-8
size: -
DNA: TGTGCCAGCAGCTTAGAGCGGGGCTGGGAGACCCAGTACTTC
CDR3: CASSLERGWETQYF

D: TRBD1
J: TRBJ1-2
V: TRBV18
size: -
DNA: TGTGCCAGCTCACCAGGACAGGTTAACTATGGCTACACCTTC
CDR3: CASSPGQVNYGYTF

D: TRBD1
J: TRBJ1-2
V: TRBV7-8
size: -
DNA: TGTGCCAGCAGCTCCCAGGGGGCGTCGATTGGCTACACCTTC
CDR3: CASSSQGASIGYTF

D: -
J: TRBJ2-7
V: TRBV5-1
size: -
DNA: TGCGCCAGCAGTTCGGGGAGTGACGAGCAGTACTTC
CDR3: CASSSGSDEQYF